This TCR beta chain was captured by sequencing in a study of T cell responses to AZD1222 COVID-19 vaccine (dated by TCRdb to about 2021). As for the study more broadly: A total of 230 to 250 trial participants underwent TCR sequencing, of whom roughly 210 had received two doses of AZD1222 and some 25 had received two doses of the MenACWY control vaccine. Trial participants were enrolled into age subgroups of 18-55, 56-69 and 70-plus years, which contained approximately 150, 28 and 58 TCR-sequenced participants, respectively. Broader findings and caveats from the paper: Most participants were white British and females outnumbered males, and the authors suggested that clonal diversity may have been underestimated. In the small 56-69-year group, the increase in depth fell short of significance, most likely because of low power. Conclusions about previously exposed vaccinees were limited because only six AZD1222 recipients were SARS-CoV-2 seropositive at baseline. The whole spike protein was spanned by vaccine-associated CD4 TCRs, and dominant responses were seen in regions 160-218 and 743-854. Reportedly, almost half of the unique spike-specific TCRs recognized epitopes lying outside the regions that are mutated in the B.1.351 and B.1.1.7 variants. After two AZD1222 doses, both the breadth and the depth of spike-specific TCRs were significantly higher than at day 0 and than in MenACWY recipients. Because no samples from the day 14 peak response were available, repertoires could be characterized only after the peak T cell response.

The germline V gene encodes CDR1 LGHDT and CDR2 YNNKEL (reference sequence). V is reduced by 2 bases and J by 8 bases, leaving a spacing of 10 bases between them. From the cysteine up to the phenylalanine, the CDR3 has a length of 13 residues. Of the read, only the CDR3 DNA is kept; its 39 bases are in frame from base 1. Per the publication, the time point label means: about 28 days (+/-7) after the second vaccine dose. In the paper's terms, the treatment or condition label means: meningococcal conjugate vaccine given as trial control. Samples from vaccinated people were obtained from the UK trials COV001 and COV002, which included a single-blind randomized controlled phase 2/3 trial of AZD1222 (ChAdOx1 nCoV-19) in healthy adults. For TCRbeta chain sequencing, PBMC samples from trial participants were taken at day 0 and at day 28 after the second dose. The CDR3 regions of human TCRbeta chains were subjected to immunosequencing. The authors' pipeline ran thus. Repertoire TCRs were checked for matches against a reference library of SARS-CoV-2-specific TCRs that had been generated using the MIRA antigen-specificity platform. Breadth was defined as the fraction of unique TCRs that were SARS-CoV-2-associated. Depth was defined as the fraction of total T cells that were SARS-CoV-2-associated. Each spike-specific TCR was assigned to its reactive spike region and to a CD4 or CD8 class using the MIRA data. Log10-transformed breadth and depth values were compared by one-way ANOVA with Sidak's multiple comparisons tests. The table comes from immuneACCESS by way of TCRdb, which keeps in-frame sequences with V and J called. Part of the clones is missing from these tables; in studies checked, under half for an unresolved V gene and the rest for unknown reasons. For V, J and clone size, that table is used; D and trimming come from the DNA. For this sample the table gives about 200,000 clones, of which roughly 94% were detected only once. The ten largest clones take up around 1.7% of the sample.

On this clone itself: Its antigen is not yet known. Base qualities are not at hand, and no much larger clone is one base apart.

This chain joins TRBV3-1 (or the pseudogene TRBV3-2) to TRBJ2-1, with the D gene uncertain. The material was peripheral blood, obtained 28 days after the second dose of the MenACWY control vaccine. The sequence was collected from an adult who received the MenACWY meningococcal vaccine as a control. The CDR3 here reads CASSQQQTYEQFF. The DNA sequence reads TGTGCCAGCAGCCAACAGCAGACGTATGAGCAGTTCTTC.